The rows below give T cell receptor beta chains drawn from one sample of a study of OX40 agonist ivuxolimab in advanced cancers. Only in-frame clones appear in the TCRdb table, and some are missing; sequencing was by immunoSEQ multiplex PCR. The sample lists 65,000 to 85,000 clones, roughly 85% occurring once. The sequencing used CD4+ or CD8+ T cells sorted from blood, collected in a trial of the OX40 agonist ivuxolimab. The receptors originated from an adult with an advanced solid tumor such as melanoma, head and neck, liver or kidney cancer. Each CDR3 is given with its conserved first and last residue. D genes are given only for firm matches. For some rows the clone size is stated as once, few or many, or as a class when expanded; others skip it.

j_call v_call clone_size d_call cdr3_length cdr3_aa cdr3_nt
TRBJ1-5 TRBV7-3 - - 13 CASSPGLEQPQHF TGTGCCAGCAGCCCCGGATTGGAACAGCCCCAGCATTTT
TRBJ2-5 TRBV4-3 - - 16 CASSQEHRGRSETQYF TGCGCCAGCAGCCAAGAGCATCGGGGGAGGTCGGAGACCCAGTACTTC
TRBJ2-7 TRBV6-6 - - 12 CASRSGTYEQYF TGTGCCAGCAGGTCCGGGACCTACGAGCAGTACTTC
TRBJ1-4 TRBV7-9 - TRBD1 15 CASRLQGAPNEKLFF TGTGCCAGCAGGCTACAGGGGGCGCCTAATGAAAAACTGTTTTTT
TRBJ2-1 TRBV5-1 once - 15 CASSLTDPTYNEQFF TGCGCCAGCAGCTTAACAGACCCTACCTACAATGAGCAGTTCTTC
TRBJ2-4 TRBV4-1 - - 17 CASSPFRGVIATDIQYF TGCGCCAGCAGCCCGTTTCGGGGAGTGATTGCAACAGACATTCAGTACTTC
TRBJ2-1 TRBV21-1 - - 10 CAGRYNEQFF TGTGCCGGGCGTTACAATGAGCAGTTCTTC
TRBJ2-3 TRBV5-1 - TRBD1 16 CASSLAGQGSTDTQYF TGCGCCAGCAGCTTGGCGGGACAGGGGTCGACAGATACGCAGTATTTT
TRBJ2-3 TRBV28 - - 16 CASSLFRTTSTDTQYF TGTGCCAGCAGTTTATTTCGGACAACTAGCACAGATACGCAGTATTTT
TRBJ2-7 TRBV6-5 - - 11 CASSNRLAQYF TGTGCCAGCAGTAACAGGTTAGCGCAGTACTTC
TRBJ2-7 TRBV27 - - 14 CASSSREASYEQYF TGTGCCAGCAGTAGCAGGGAGGCCTCCTACGAGCAGTACTTC
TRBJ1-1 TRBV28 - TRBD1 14 CASSQGGFHTEAFF TGTGCCAGCAGCCAGGGGGGGTTTCACACTGAAGCTTTCTTT
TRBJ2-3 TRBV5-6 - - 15 CASSLARQSTDTQYF TGTGCCAGCAGCTTAGCGCGGCAAAGCACAGATACGCAGTATTTT
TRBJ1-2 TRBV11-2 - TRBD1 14 CASSSRDRREGYTF TGTGCCAGCAGCTCCCGGGACAGGAGAGAGGGCTACACCTTC
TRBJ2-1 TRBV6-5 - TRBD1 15 CASRSGTGDYNEQFF TGTGCCAGCAGGTCCGGGACAGGGGACTACAATGAGCAGTTCTTC
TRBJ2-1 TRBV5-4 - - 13 CASSLGERNEQFF TGTGCCAGCAGTCTCGGGGAACGGAATGAGCAGTTCTTC
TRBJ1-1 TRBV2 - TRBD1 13 CASGGAVNTEAFF TGTGCATCAGGGGGCGCGGTGAACACTGAAGCTTTCTTT
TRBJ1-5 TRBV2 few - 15 CASSEGDSSNQPQHF TGTGCCAGCAGTGAAGGCGACAGCAGCAATCAGCCCCAGCATTTT
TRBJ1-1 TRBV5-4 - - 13 CASSLEWKNEAFF TGTGCCAGCAGCTTGGAGTGGAAGAATGAAGCTTTCTTT
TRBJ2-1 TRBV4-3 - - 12 CASSRGYNEQFF TGCGCCAGCAGCAGGGGATACAATGAGCAGTTCTTC
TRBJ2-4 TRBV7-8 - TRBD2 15 CASSLERGAKNIQYF TGTGCCAGCAGCCTCGAGCGGGGGGCCAAAAACATTCAGTACTTC
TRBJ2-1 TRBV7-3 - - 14 CASSSASRGAEQFF TGTGCCAGCAGCTCTGCTAGCAGGGGGGCTGAGCAGTTCTTC
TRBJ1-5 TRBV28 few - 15 CASSWGTHSRRAQHF TGTGCCAGCAGTTGGGGGACACACAGTCGGAGGGCCCAGCATTTT
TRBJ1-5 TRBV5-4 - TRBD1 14 CASSLDRGDQPQHF TGTGCCAGCAGCTTGGACAGGGGGGATCAGCCCCAGCATTTT
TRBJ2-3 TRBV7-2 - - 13 CASSPRGGDTQYF TGTGCCAGCAGCCCTCGAGGGGGGGATACGCAGTATTTT
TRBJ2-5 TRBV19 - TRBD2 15 CASSIVGGERETQYF TGTGCCAGTAGTATAGTTGGGGGGGAACGGGAGACCCAGTACTTC
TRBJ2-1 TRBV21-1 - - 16 CASSKPPPSVNNEQFF TGTGCCAGCAGCAAACCCCCTCCGAGCGTTAACAATGAGCAGTTCTTC
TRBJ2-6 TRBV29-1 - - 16 CSVAGTSTSGANVLTF TGCAGCGTAGCCGGGACATCAACCTCTGGGGCCAACGTCCTGACTTTC
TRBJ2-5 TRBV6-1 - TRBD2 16 CASSGGLAGAWETQYF TGTGCCAGCAGTGGAGGGCTAGCGGGAGCCTGGGAGACCCAGTACTTC
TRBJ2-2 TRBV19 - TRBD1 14 CASFHRDSPGELFF TGTGCCAGTTTCCACCGGGACAGTCCCGGGGAGCTGTTTTTT
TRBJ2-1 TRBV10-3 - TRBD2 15 CATGEAGTFRNEQFF TGTGCCACCGGGGAAGCGGGAACTTTTAGGAATGAGCAGTTCTTC
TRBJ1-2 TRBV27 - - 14 CASSSPDTNYGYTF TGTGCCAGCAGTTCTCCAGATACTAACTATGGCTACACCTTC
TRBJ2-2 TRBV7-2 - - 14 CASSSSANTGELFF TGTGCCAGCAGCTCGTCTGCGAACACCGGGGAGCTGTTTTTT
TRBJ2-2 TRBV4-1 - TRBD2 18 CASSQKSQGLAGVGELFF TGCGCCAGCAGCCAAAAGTCCCAGGGACTAGCGGGAGTCGGGGAGCTGTTTTTT
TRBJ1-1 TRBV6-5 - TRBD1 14 CASTHERGRTEAFF TGTGCCAGCACTCACGAAAGGGGGCGCACTGAAGCTTTCTTT
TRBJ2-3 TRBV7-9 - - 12 CASSLVGEAQYF TGTGCCAGCAGCTTAGTTGGTGAGGCGCAGTATTTT
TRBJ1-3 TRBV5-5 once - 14 CASSLPYSGNTIYF TGTGCCAGCAGCTTGCCGTATTCTGGAAACACCATATATTTT
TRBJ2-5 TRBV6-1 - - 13 CASSDQYPQTQYF TGTGCCAGCAGTGATCAGTATCCACAGACCCAGTACTTC
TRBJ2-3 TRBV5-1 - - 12 CASSSRQDTQYF TGCGCCAGCAGCTCCCGACAAGATACGCAGTATTTT
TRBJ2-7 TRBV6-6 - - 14 CASTPPGGPYEQYF TGTGCCAGCACCCCCCCCGGAGGCCCCTACGAGCAGTACTTC
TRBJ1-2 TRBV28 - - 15 CASSPRQVVYYGYTF TGTGCCAGCAGTCCCCGACAGGTTGTTTACTATGGCTACACCTTC
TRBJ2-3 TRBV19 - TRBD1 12 CASSRGRGNTYF TGTGCCAGTAGTCGGGGCAGGGGGAACACGTATTTT
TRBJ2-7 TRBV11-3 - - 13 CASSLGRRREQYF TGTGCCAGCAGCTTAGGACGACGTCGAGAGCAGTACTTC
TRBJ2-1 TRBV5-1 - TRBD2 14 CASNPGTSGGEQFF TGCGCCAGCAATCCCGGGACTAGCGGGGGGGAGCAGTTCTTC
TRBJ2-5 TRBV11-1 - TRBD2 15 CASSLLAGAKETQYF TGTGCCAGCAGCCTCCTAGCGGGAGCGAAAGAGACCCAGTACTTC
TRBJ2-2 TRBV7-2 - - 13 CASTIRGTGELFF TGTGCCAGCACCATTCGGGGCACCGGGGAGCTGTTTTTT
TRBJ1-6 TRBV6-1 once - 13 CASSDRESAPLHF TGTGCCAGCAGTGACAGGGAATCGGCACCCCTCCACTTT
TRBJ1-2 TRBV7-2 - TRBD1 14 CASSLSDRVYGYTF TGTGCCAGCAGCTTGTCAGACAGGGTCTATGGCTACACCTTC
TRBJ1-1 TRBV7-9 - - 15 CASSPERFLNTEAFF TGTGCCAGCAGCCCGGAGAGGTTCCTGAACACTGAAGCTTTCTTT
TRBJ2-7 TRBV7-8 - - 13 CASSYEQGYEQYF TGTGCCAGCAGCTACGAACAGGGTTACGAGCAGTACTTC
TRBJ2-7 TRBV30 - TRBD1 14 CAWRRTGGSNEQYF TGTGCCTGGAGGAGGACAGGGGGCAGTAACGAGCAGTACTTC
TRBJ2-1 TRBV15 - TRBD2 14 CATNSGGGNNEQFF TGTGCCACCAACTCCGGGGGGGGGAACAATGAGCAGTTCTTC
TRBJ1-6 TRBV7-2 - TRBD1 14 CASRKGTVLSPLHF TGTGCCAGCAGGAAAGGGACAGTTCTTTCACCCCTCCACTTT
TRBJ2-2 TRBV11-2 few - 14 CASSLLENTGELFF TGTGCCAGCAGCCTACTGGAGAACACCGGGGAGCTGTTTTTT
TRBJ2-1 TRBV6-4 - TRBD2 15 CASSDWGGAYNEQFF TGTGCCAGCAGTGACTGGGGGGGTGCCTACAATGAGCAGTTCTTC
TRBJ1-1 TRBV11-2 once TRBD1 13 CASRTTGDTEAFF TGTGCCAGCAGGACCACAGGGGACACTGAAGCTTTCTTT